The 18 T cell receptor beta chains presented below share a single source sample, sequenced in a study of PD-L1 blockade in urothelial cancer. Some clones are missing from TCRdb's copy, which holds only in-frame ones; the method was immunoSEQ multiplex PCR. The sample includes more than 85,000 clones, roughly 91% of them seen just once. Documented time point: pretreatment peripheral blood. The specimen comprised PBMCs, sampled around atezolizumab (anti-PD-L1) treatment. These receptors originate from a man aged 60 to 75 with urothelial cancer.

J is TRBJ1-3 and V is TRBV19; no firm D call. V was cut by 5 bases and J by 4 bases, with 12 bases left in between. The length of the CDR3 is 14 residues. Germline CDR1 is LNHDA and CDR2 is SQIVND (reference sequence). The CDR3 here is CASSPSGVGNTIYF. CDR3 sequence (DNA): TGTGCCAGTAGTCCCTCGGGAGTCGGAAACACCATATATTTT.

This chain's CDR3 is CASSRVEGGWYEQFF. The CDR3 DNA is TGCGCCAGCAGCCGGGTAGAGGGGGGGTGGTATGAGCAGTTCTTC. The chain links TRBV4-3 to TRBJ2-1; maybe TRBD2 (7 bases). Deletions cut 4 bases from V and 8 bases from J, with 18 bases between. CDR1 is LGHNA and CDR2 is YSLEER in the germline V gene. CDR3 length: 15 residues.

This sequence joins TRBV6-1 and TRBJ1-3, with D perhaps TRBD1 (6 bases). In germline, CDR1 is MNHNS, CDR2 SASEGT. Trimming took 2 bases from V and 6 from J, leaving 11 bases between them. The CDR3 is made up of 14 amino acids. Written as DNA, the CDR3 is TGTGCCAGCAGTGAATACAGGGTTACAAACACCATATATTTT. Residues: CASSEYRVTNTIYF.

This chain connects TRBV27 to TRBJ1-2, with 7 bases fitting TRBD1. The CDR3 length is 16 residues. V was clipped by 6 bases and J by 1 base; unmatched bases: 11. Germline lookup yields CDR1 MNHEY and CDR2 SMNVEV (reference sequence). CDR3 amino acids: CASRPGGSGGNYGYTF. CDR3 DNA: TGTGCCAGCAGGCCAGGGGGGTCAGGGGGTAACTATGGCTACACCTTC.

The gene calls are TRBV7-2 and TRBJ2-7; 11 bases match TRBD2. V lost 7 bases and J lost 5; bases outside the gene matches: 7. The CDR3 runs 14 residues. Germline V lookup: CDR1 SGHTA, CDR2 FQGNSA. The CDR3 DNA sequence: TGTGCCAGCAACATAGCGGGAGGGCCCAACGAGCAGTACTTC. Translation: CASNIAGGPNEQYF.

The chain carries TRBV28 and TRBJ2-7; D call uncertain. Germline CDR1 reads MDHEN; CDR2 reads SYDVKM. There are 14 residues in the CDR3. Trimming removed 3 bases from V and 2 bases from J, with 11 bases in between. This CDR3 reads CASSLGSWTYEQYF. Written as DNA, the CDR3 is TGTGCCAGCAGTTTGGGCAGCTGGACCTACGAGCAGTACTTC.

The genes are TRBV15 and TRBJ2-7; 7 nucleotides align to TRBD1. CDR3 size: 14 residues. Losses at the gene ends were 3 bases for V and 4 bases for J; bases not matched to a gene: 6. Germline V lookup: CDR1 LNHNV, CDR2 YYDKDF (reference sequence). CDR3 sequence reads: CATSSSGTAYEQYF. The CDR3 region has the DNA TGTGCCACCAGCAGTTCCGGGACAGCATACGAGCAGTACTTC.

The V call is TRBV11-2, the J call TRBJ1-2, with TRBD1 identical over 9 bases. The germline V gene encodes CDR1 SGHAT and CDR2 FQNNGV. This CDR3 region has 15 residues. V trimming: 1 base; J trimming: 5 bases; junction bases outside the gene matches: 5. This CDR3 reads CASSLGAQGAYGYTF. In DNA form, the CDR3 reads TGTGCCAGCAGCTTAGGGGCACAGGGGGCATATGGCTACACCTTC.

This rearrangement joins TRBV29-1 to TRBJ2-1, with 11 bases matching TRBD2. The length of the CDR3 is 14 residues. CDR1 is SQVTM, CDR2 ANQGSEA, per germline. V was pared by 6 bases and J by 4 bases, with 5 bases of the junction left unmatched. The CDR3 coding sequence is TGCAGCGTAGACGGGACTAGCGGTTACAATGAGCAGTTCTTC. Translating it yields CSVDGTSGYNEQFF.

The J gene is TRBJ2-5, the V gene TRBV11-2; perhaps TRBD1 as D (5 bases). The CDR3 contains 14 residues. CDR1 SGHAT and CDR2 FQNNGV come from the germline V gene. V was clipped by 4 bases and J by 1 base, with 10 bases between them. The CDR3 sequence is CASSSGQTQETQYF. In DNA form, the CDR3 reads TGTGCCAGCAGCTCTGGACAAACCCAAGAGACCCAGTACTTC. The whole variable domain, filled in from reference TRBV11-2 and TRBJ2-5, reads EAGVAQSPRYKIIEKRQSVAFWCNPISGHATLYWYQQILGQGPKLLIQFQNNGVVDDSQLPKDRFSAERLKGVDSTLKIQPAKLEDSAVYLCASSSGQTQETQYFGPGTRLLVL.

The chain carries TRBV7-3 and TRBJ2-1, with 9 bases lining up with TRBD2. This CDR3 contains 16 residues. The junction had 11 bases not matched to a gene; V was cut back by 4 bases and J by 7 bases. Germline assignment: CDR1 SGHTA and CDR2 FQGTGA. In DNA, the CDR3 is TGTGCCAGCAGCTCCCGGGCGGGGGGGACCTTGAATGAGCAGTTCTTC. It yields the protein CASSSRAGGTLNEQFF. The full variable domain, rest sourced from reference TRBV7-3 and TRBJ2-1, is GAGVSQTPSNKVTEKGKYVELRCDPISGHTALYWYRQSLGQGPEFLIYFQGTGAADDSGLPNDRFFAVRPEGSVSTLKIQRTERGDSAVYLCASSSRAGGTLNEQFFGPGTRLTVL.

The chain combines TRBV28 with TRBJ2-3; TRBD1 agrees at 11 bases. The CDR3 runs to 14 residues. V lost 8 bases to trimming and J lost 4 bases; unmatched junction nucleotides: 5. CDR1 is MDHEN, CDR2 SYDVKM, per germline. The CDR3, as DNA: TGTGCCAGCTACGGGACAGGGGGATCAGATACGCAGTATTTT. Protein: CASYGTGGSDTQYF.

Written as DNA, the CDR3 is TGCGCCAGCAGCTTGTTGGGGCAGGGATTAAACAATGAGCAGTTCTTC. It specifies CASSLLGQGLNNEQFF. The chain employs TRBV5-1 and TRBJ2-1; maybe TRBD1 (5 bases). Germline CDR1 reads SGHRS; CDR2 reads YFSETQ. V was trimmed by 1 base and J by 5 bases, leaving 16 bases between them. The CDR3 length is 16 residues.

This clone was counted a single time. This chain's CDR3 is CACTQRQVTDTQYF. CDR3 nucleotides: TGTGCCTGCACTCAGCGGCAGGTCACAGATACGCAGTATTTT. The rearrangement joins TRBV30 to TRBJ2-3, with a weak D call TRBD2 (5 bases). Germline V lookup: CDR1 GTSNPN, CDR2 SVGIG (reference sequence). CDR3 length: 14 residues. Trimming removed 6 bases at V and 2 bases at J, with 15 bases between.

J is TRBJ2-7 and V is TRBV5-4; D might be TRBD2 (7 bases). This CDR3 region has 15 residues. V was pared by 0 bases and J by 2 bases, with 12 bases between. CDR1 is SGHNT, CDR2 YYREEE, per germline (reference sequence). The DNA for the CDR3 is TGTGCCAGCAGCTTGGAGGGGGGGGAAACCTACGAGCAGTACTTC. Translating gives CASSLEGGETYEQYF.

The rearrangement links TRBV27 to TRBJ2-7; tentative D call: TRBD1 (6 bases). The length of the CDR3 is 14 residues. The germline V gene encodes CDR1 MNHEY and CDR2 SMNVEV (reference sequence). Trimming removed 6 bases at V and 6 bases at J, with 18 bases between. CDR3 sequence: CASSRDTGSAEQYF. The CDR3 DNA follows: TGTGCCAGCAGCCGGGACACGGGGTCCGCCGAGCAGTACTTC.

This clone came up a few times. At one end the junction does not follow the germline gene, possibly because of a read error. This chain links TRBV5-4 with TRBJ1-4, with D tentatively TRBD1 (6 bases). Germline assignment: CDR1 SGHNT and CDR2 YYREEE (reference sequence). This CDR3 is built from 13 residues. The CDR3 protein is CASSMDSPFGVVF. CDR3 in DNA: TGTGCCAGCAGCATGGACAGTCCCTTCGGGGTAGTTTTT.

The chain carries TRBV7-3 and TRBJ2-3; 8 bases fit TRBD2. Germline values: CDR1 SGHTA, CDR2 FQGTGA. This CDR3 has 15 residues. V shed 5 bases and J 2 bases; nucleotides not matched to a gene: 6. DNA for the CDR3: TGTGCCAGCAGCCGCCTAGCGGGTACCACAGATACGCAGTATTTT. Translating it yields CASSRLAGTTDTQYF.